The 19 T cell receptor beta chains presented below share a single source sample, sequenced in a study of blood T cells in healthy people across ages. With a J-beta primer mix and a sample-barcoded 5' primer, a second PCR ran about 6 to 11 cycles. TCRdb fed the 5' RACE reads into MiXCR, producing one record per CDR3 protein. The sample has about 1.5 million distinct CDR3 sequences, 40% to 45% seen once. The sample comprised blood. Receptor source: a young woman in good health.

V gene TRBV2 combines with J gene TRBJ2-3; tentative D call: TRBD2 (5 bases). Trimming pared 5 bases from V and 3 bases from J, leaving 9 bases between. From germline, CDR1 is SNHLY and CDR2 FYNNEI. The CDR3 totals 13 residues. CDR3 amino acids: CASSRWETDTQYF. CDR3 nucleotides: TGTGCCAGCAGTCGCTGGGAGACAGATACGCAGTATTTT. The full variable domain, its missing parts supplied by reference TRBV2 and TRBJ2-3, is EPEVTQTPSHQVTQMGQEVILRCVPISNHLYFYWYRQILGQKVEFLVSFYNNEISEKSEIFDDQFSVERPDGSNFTLKIRSTKLEDSAMYFCASSRWETDTQYFGPGTRLTVL.

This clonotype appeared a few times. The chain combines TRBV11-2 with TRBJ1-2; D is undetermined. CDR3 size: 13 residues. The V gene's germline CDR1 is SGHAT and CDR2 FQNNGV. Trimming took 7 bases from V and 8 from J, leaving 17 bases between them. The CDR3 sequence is CASTRTEGGGYTF. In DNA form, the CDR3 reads TGTGCCAGCACCAGAACGGAGGGTGGCGGCTACACCTTC.

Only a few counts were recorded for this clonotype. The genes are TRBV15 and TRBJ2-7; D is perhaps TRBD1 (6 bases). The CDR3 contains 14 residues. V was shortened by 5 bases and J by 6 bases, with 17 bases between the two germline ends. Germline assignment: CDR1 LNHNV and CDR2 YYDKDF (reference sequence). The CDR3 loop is CATSWDTEGSEQYF. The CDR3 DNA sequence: TGTGCCACCAGCTGGGACACCGAGGGTTCCGAGCAGTACTTC.

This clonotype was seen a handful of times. CDR3 region: CASSLLDRRDEQFF. The DNA for the CDR3 is TGTGCCAGCAGTTTATTGGACAGGCGAGATGAGCAGTTCTTC. V is TRBV27 and J is TRBJ2-1; 7 nucleotides line up with TRBD1. Per the germline V gene, CDR1 is MNHEY and CDR2 is SMNVEV (reference sequence). This CDR3 spans 14 amino acids. The V segment lost 1 base and the J segment 8 bases; nucleotides outside the gene matches: 5.

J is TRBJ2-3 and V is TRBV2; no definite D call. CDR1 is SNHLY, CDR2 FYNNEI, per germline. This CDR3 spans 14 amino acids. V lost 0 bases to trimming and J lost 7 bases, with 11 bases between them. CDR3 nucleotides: TGTGCCAGCAGTGAAGCAAACGCCGCGAATACGCAGTATTTT. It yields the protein CASSEANAANTQYF.

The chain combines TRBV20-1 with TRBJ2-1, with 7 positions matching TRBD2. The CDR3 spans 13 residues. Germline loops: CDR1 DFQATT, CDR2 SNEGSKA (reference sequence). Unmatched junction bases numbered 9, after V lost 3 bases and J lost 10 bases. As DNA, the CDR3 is TGCAGTGCTAGGATCACAGCGGGGCCCGAGCAGTTCTTC. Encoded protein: CSARITAGPEQFF.

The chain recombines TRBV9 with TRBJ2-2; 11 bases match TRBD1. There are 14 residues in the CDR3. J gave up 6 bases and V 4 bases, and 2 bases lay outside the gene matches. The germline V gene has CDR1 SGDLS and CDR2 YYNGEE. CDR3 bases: TGTGCCAGCAGCCCGGACAGGGGGCCCGGGGAGCTGTTTTTT. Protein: CASSPDRGPGELFF. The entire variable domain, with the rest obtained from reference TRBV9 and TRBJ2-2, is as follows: DSGVTQTPKHLITATGQRVTLRCSPRSGDLSVYWYQQSLDQGLQFLIQYYNGEERAKGNILERFSAQQFPDLHSELNLSSLELGDSALYFCASSPDRGPGELFFGEGSRLTVL.

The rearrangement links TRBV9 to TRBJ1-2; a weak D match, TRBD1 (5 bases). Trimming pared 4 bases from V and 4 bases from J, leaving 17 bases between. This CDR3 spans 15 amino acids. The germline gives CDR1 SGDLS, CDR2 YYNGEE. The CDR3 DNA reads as TGTGCCAGCAGCTTAGGGACGCCCGTCGGCTATGGCTACACCTTC. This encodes CASSLGTPVGYGYTF.

The CDR3 is CAWSVTSGPYNSPLHF. CDR3 DNA sequence: TGTGCCTGGAGTGTAACATCCGGCCCGTATAATTCACCCCTCCACTTT. The chain couples TRBV30 to TRBJ1-6; D gene uncertain. CDR3 length equals 16 residues. The V gene's germline CDR1 is GTSNPN and CDR2 SVGIG (reference sequence). V dropped 0 bases and J dropped 4 bases, with 13 bases sitting between them.

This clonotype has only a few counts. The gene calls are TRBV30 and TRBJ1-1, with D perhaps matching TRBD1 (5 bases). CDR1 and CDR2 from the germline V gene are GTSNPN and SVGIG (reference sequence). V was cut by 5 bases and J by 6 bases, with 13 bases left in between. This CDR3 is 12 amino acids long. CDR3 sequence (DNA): TGTGCCTGGGGCGGGGAAGGGGCTGAAGCTTTCTTT. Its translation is CAWGGEGAEAFF.

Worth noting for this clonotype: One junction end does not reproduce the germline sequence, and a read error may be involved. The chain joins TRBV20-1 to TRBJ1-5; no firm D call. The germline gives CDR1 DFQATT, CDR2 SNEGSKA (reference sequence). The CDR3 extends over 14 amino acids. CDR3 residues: CSASTGNANQLQHF. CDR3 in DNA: TGCAGTGCTAGTACCGGGAATGCCAATCAGCTCCAGCATTTT.

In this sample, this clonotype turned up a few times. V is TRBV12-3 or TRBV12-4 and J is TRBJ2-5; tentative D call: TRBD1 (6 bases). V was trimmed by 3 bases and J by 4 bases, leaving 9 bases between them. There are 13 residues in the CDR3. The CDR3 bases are TGTGCCAGCAGTTTCCAGGGGTTAGAGACCCAGTACTTC. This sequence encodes CASSFQGLETQYF.

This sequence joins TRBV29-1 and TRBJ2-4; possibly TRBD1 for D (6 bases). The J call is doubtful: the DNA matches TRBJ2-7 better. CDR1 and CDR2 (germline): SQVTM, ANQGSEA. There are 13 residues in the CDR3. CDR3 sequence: CSVVQDSAYEQYF. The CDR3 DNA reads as TGCAGCGTTGTCCAGGACAGTGCCTACGAGCAGTACTTC.

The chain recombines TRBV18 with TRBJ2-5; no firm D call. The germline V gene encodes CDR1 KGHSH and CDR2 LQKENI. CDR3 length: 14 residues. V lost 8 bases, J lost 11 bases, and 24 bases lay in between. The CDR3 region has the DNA TGTGCCAGCCGCACTGGCGTGGCGAACAATGAGCAGTACTTC. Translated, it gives CASRTGVANNEQYF. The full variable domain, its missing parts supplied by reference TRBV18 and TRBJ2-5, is NAGVMQNPRHLVRRRGQEARLRCSPMKGHSHVYWYRQLPEEGLKFMVYLQKENIIDESGMPKERFSAEFPKEGPSILRIQQVVRGDSAAYFCASRTGVANNEQYFGPGTRLLVL.

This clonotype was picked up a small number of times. The CDR3 DNA reads as TGTGCTAGTGGTAGTAGCGGGGGCCTCAATGAGCAGTTCTTC. Encoded protein: CASGSSGGLNEQFF. The chain recombines TRBV12-5 with TRBJ2-1, with 9 bases identical to TRBD2. V trimming: 5 bases; J trimming: 6 bases; junction bases outside the gene matches: 5. Germline CDR1 LGHNT, CDR2 FRNRAP. This CDR3 comprises 14 residues.

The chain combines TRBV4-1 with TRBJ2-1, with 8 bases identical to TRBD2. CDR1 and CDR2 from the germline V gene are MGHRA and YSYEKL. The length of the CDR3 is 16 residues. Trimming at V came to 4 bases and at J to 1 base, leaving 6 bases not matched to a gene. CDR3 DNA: TGCGCCAGCAGCCGATGGGAGCGGGAGTCCTACAATGAGCAGTTCTTC. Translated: CASSRWERESYNEQFF.

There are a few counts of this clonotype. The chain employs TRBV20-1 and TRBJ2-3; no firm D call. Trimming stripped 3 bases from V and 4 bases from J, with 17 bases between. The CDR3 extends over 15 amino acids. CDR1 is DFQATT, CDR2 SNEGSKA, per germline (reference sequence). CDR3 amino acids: CSASPPKSFPDTQYF. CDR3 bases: TGCAGTGCTAGCCCTCCGAAAAGTTTCCCAGATACGCAGTATTTT.

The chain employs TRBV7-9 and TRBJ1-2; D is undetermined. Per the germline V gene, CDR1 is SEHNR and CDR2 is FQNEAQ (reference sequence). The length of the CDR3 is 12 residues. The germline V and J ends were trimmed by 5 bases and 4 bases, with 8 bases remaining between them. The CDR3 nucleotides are TGTGCCAGCAGCACCCCCACCTATGGCTACACCTTC. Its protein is CASSTPTYGYTF.

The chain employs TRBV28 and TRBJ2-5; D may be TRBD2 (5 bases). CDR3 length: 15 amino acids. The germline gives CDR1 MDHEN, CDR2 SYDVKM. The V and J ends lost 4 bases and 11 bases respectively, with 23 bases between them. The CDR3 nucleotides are TGTGCCAGCAGTTACACTCTCGACTACAAGGCCGGGCAGTACTTC. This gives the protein CASSYTLDYKAGQYF.